The T cell receptor (beta chain) under discussion was sequenced for a study of monozygotic twins with inflammatory bowel disease (dated by TCRdb to about 2019). About the full investigation: In total, 30 or so monozygotic twin pairs made up the full study: 19 Danish pairs, all IBD-discordant, plus nine German pairs, of which four were IBD-concordant and five were IBD-discordant. Within discordant pairs, disease-associated traits were sought mainly by comparing IBD patients with their genetically identical healthy co-twins. Each individual had, on average, about 151 000 unique TCRalpha sequences and 181 000 unique TCRbeta sequences available for analysis. The research as a whole found: Repertoire similarity did not differ between concordant and discordant twins, possibly due to limited statistical power. TCRbeta repertoire diversity, by inverse Simpson index, was decreased in IBD patients compared with their healthy co-twins. The results gave no support for a single strong signal or clonotype linked to IBD. Differing immunosuppressive treatments among patients may have added background noise and inter-individual variability to the repertoires. Compared with healthy twins, IBD patients shared fewer clonotypes with other individuals, and the difference was most pronounced in patients with signs of disease activity. The analysis was unable to tell apart different T cell subtypes.

From each donor, an approximately 2.5 ml peripheral blood sample was drawn into PAXgene tubes and stored at -80 degrees C. Without any T cell sorting, total RNA was extracted from whole blood using the PAXgene blood miRNA kit on an automated QIAcube. Peripheral blood from monozygotic twin pairs who were concordant or discordant for inflammatory bowel disease underwent deep TCRalpha and TCRbeta repertoire profiling using unique molecular barcoding. For every twin pair, smoking habits were documented, and each individual was categorised as a current, former or never smoker. The library was made by 5' RACE. The input for every TCR library was 3,500 to 4,500 ng of total RNA. cDNA was synthesized with SMARTScribe reverse transcriptase in eight separate reactions per sample. During cDNA synthesis, unique molecular identifiers containing a 6-nucleotide sample barcode were introduced by template switching. Two nested PCRs of around 16 and 10 cycles amplified the TCRalpha and TCRbeta cDNA, and bead purification followed each PCR. Before amplification, the cDNA was treated with uracil DNA-glycosylase and purified using the QIAquick PCR purification kit. The second PCR added Illumina TruSeq-compatible adapters along with sample-specific barcodes. TapeStation and Qubit were used to check library quality and concentration, and about 5.2 ng of each library went into the pool. Sequencing of the pooled libraries was done on an Illumina HiSeq2500 single-index Rapid Run using custom sequencing primers and 2 x 100 bp reads. The paper's data handling went like this. UMI-based consensus assembly with MiGEC version 1.2.6 was used to correct PCR and sequencing errors. MiXCR version 2.1.1 handled V(D)J alignment, clonotype assembly and CDR3 extraction. To normalise gene usage, clonotype sharing and MAIT/NKT TCR abundance, the top 1000, 10 000 and 20 000 clonotypes in each sample were analysed. After downsampling to 27 000 UMIs, diversity was calculated as the inverse Simpson index using the vegan R package. Paired Mann-Whitney U tests on discordant twin pairs were used, with Benjamini-Hochberg multiple-testing correction. TCRdb reanalyzed the reads, keeping one entry per CDR3 protein sequence and omitting DNA. Here the V and J calls rest on TCRdb's processing, not on the authors' analysis. This sample's listing comprises under 150,000 distinct CDR3 sequences. The top ten hold less than 3% of the sample.

Inclusive of the bounding cysteine and phenylalanine, the CDR3 is 15 residues long. Nucleotide data are not available. CDR1 SGHKS and CDR2 YYEKEE are derived from the germline V gene (reference sequence). To note about this clonotype: What this receptor recognizes is not known.

The sequence was collected from a human donor with ulcerative colitis or Crohn's disease, or a healthy co-twin of an affected twin (not recorded which). The sequencing sample was made of blood. The chain is made from TRBV5-5 and TRBJ2-1; TCRdb indicates TRBD1, and absent DNA this call remains unverified. The CDR3 region has the sequence CASSFGTGLNNEQFF.